Listed here are 17 T cell receptor beta chains from one sample, sequenced in a study of cytomegalovirus exposure and HLA in healthy donors. A multiplex PCR was run with 60 Vbeta primers and 13 Jbeta primers. The data were produced by immunoSEQ multiplex PCR, yet TCRdb's version contains in-frame clones alone and is incomplete. The sample records 150,000 to 200,000 clones, 80% to 90% being singletons. Sequencing was done on a sample of PBMCs. The receptor set was obtained from a man aged 50 to 60 in good health and CMV-seropositive.

This clone was seen only once. This chain joins TRBV18 and TRBJ2-5, with 14 bases lining up with TRBD2. CDR1 is KGHSH, CDR2 LQKENI, per germline. Germline trimming cut 6 bases from V and 2 bases from J; bases unmatched to any gene: 17. The CDR3 runs 20 residues. The CDR3 sequence: CASSPPRLAGGPMSQETQYF. CDR3 nucleotides: TGTGCCAGCTCCCCCCCCCGACTAGCGGGGGGGCCGATGAGTCAAGAGACCCAGTACTTC.

This clone was observed a few times. V gene TRBV7-6 combines with J gene TRBJ2-1, with D maybe TRBD2 (6 bases). V lost 5 bases and J lost 1, with 18 bases in between. The germline CDR1 and CDR2 sequences are SGHVS and FNYEAQ. The CDR3 totals 17 residues. The CDR3 bases are TGTGCCAGCAGCCAGTGGAGAGGTAGCGGTTCCTACAATGAGCAGTTCTTC. It yields the protein CASSQWRGSGSYNEQFF.

The rearrangement links TRBV2 to TRBJ2-5, with 15 bases fitting TRBD2. V lost 6 bases, J lost 3 bases, and 8 bases stayed unmatched. CDR1 SNHLY and CDR2 FYNNEI come from the germline V gene. CDR3 length: 17 amino acids. CDR3 in DNA: TGTGCCAGCAGCCGGGACAGGACTAGCGGGGGGGAAGAGACCCAGTACTTC. Protein: CASSRDRTSGGEETQYF.

The rearrangement uses TRBV5-1 and TRBJ2-7; TRBD1 aligns across 9 bases. The germline V gene has CDR1 SGHRS and CDR2 YFSETQ. The trim removed 5 bases at V and 0 bases at J, leaving 0 bases unmatched. The CDR3 contains 13 residues. Here the CDR3 reads CASRTGGSYEQYF. The CDR3 DNA reads TGCGCCAGCAGGACAGGGGGCTCCTACGAGCAGTACTTC.

The chain couples TRBV12-5 to TRBJ1-2, with D hard to call. The CDR3 covers 11 residues. Trimming pared 2 bases from V and 5 bases from J, leaving 3 bases between. Germline CDR1 is LGHNT and CDR2 is FRNRAP. CDR3 in DNA: TGTGCTAGTGGTTTGCAGTATGGCTACACCTTC. Protein product: CASGLQYGYTF.

The chain recombines TRBV19 with TRBJ2-3; perhaps TRBD1 as D (6 bases). Trimming cost V 3 bases and J 4 bases, with 14 bases left between them. The CDR3 is made up of 15 amino acids. From germline, CDR1 is LNHDA and CDR2 SQIVND (reference sequence). The CDR3 DNA reads TGTGCCAGTAGTATCCCAGGGGCCGGAGCAGATACGCAGTATTTT. Protein product: CASSIPGAGADTQYF.

The chain couples TRBV29-1 to TRBJ2-1; 13 nucleotides line up with TRBD2. The germline CDR1 and CDR2 sequences are SQVTM and ANQGSEA. The CDR3 is made up of 15 amino acids. Germline trimming cut 6 bases from V and 3 bases from J; bases unmatched to any gene: 5. Here the CDR3 DNA reads TGCAGCGTGGGGACTAGCGGGACCAACTACAATGAGCAGTTCTTC. Translated: CSVGTSGTNYNEQFF.

This clone appeared a single time. V and J are TRBV9 and TRBJ2-3; maybe TRBD2 (6 bases). Between the trimmed V and J ends, which lost 4 bases and 0 bases, there was a span of 9 bases. The germline CDR1 and CDR2 sequences are SGDLS and YYNGEE. CDR3 length: 14 residues. The chain's CDR3 is CASSPGTSTDTQYF. In DNA, the CDR3 is TGTGCCAGCAGCCCCGGGACTAGCACAGATACGCAGTATTTT.

This chain joins TRBV2 and TRBJ1-1, with TRBD1 as a possible D gene (6 bases). In germline, CDR1 is SNHLY, CDR2 FYNNEI. V gave up 4 bases and J gave up 5 bases, with 14 bases separating them. CDR3 size: 14 residues. The CDR3 sequence: CASSVRGGRTEAFF. In nucleotides, the CDR3 is TGTGCCAGCAGTGTAAGGGGGGGTAGGACTGAAGCTTTCTTT.

This chain uses TRBV5-1 with TRBJ2-1; perhaps TRBD1 as D (6 bases). CDR1 and CDR2 from the germline V gene are SGHRS and YFSETQ. There are 15 residues in the CDR3. V was trimmed by 3 bases and J by 11 bases, leaving 21 bases between them. Written as DNA, the CDR3 is TGCGCCAGCAGCTCCCTAAATGAATACCGGGACAAGCAGTTCTTC. This encodes CASSSLNEYRDKQFF.

The chain links TRBV6-5 to TRBJ2-6; the D is unclear. The CDR3 spans 15 residues. The V gene lost 5 bases and the J gene lost 0 bases, with 8 bases spanning the gap. The germline V gene encodes CDR1 MNHEY and CDR2 SVGAGI. CDR3 nucleotides: TGTGCCAGCAGTGGCGGATACTCTGGGGCCAACGTCCTGACTTTC. Its translation is CASSGGYSGANVLTF.

The rearrangement joins TRBV6-6 to TRBJ1-3, with D perhaps matching TRBD1 (5 bases). This CDR3 has 15 amino acids. Trimming removed 0 bases at V and 0 bases at J, with 6 bases between. CDR1 is MNHNY and CDR2 is SVGAGI in the germline V gene (reference sequence). The CDR3 protein is CASSYSDNSGNTIYF. CDR3 DNA: TGTGCCAGCAGTTACTCGGACAACTCTGGAAACACCATATATTTT.

The chain joins TRBV14 to TRBJ2-3; D might be TRBD2 (5 bases). CDR1 and CDR2 (germline): SGHDN, FVKESK. The CDR3 sequence is 16 residues long. Trimming removed 1 base from V and 1 base from J, with 12 bases in between. The CDR3 sequence is CASSQGVGIRTDTQYF. Here the CDR3 DNA reads TGTGCCAGCAGCCAAGGGGTCGGGATCCGCACAGATACGCAGTATTTT.

This chain links TRBV27 with TRBJ1-1, with a tentative D call TRBD1 (5 bases). The ends were cut back, 6 bases at V and 0 bases at J, with 14 bases in the middle. Germline V CDR1 and CDR2: MNHEY, SMNVEV (reference sequence). CDR3 length equals 15 residues. CDR3 sequence (DNA): TGTGCCAGCAGACGACCGGGGGGGATGAACACTGAAGCTTTCTTT. Protein: CASRRPGGMNTEAFF.

Only one count was recorded for this clone. In DNA form, the CDR3 reads TGTGCTAGTGGCTTGATAGGGACTAGCGTGCCCGGGGAGCTGTTTTTT. Its translation is CASGLIGTSVPGELFF. The chain combines TRBV12-5 with TRBJ2-2, with 10 bases matching TRBD2. The germline gives CDR1 LGHNT, CDR2 FRNRAP. The CDR3 has 16 amino acids. J lost 6 bases, V lost 6 bases, and 10 bases had no gene match.

The V gene is TRBV9, the J gene TRBJ2-7, with 11 bases fitting TRBD1. Germline values: CDR1 SGDLS, CDR2 YYNGEE. The CDR3 covers 16 residues. Trimming cost V 0 bases and J 2 bases; bases outside gene matches: 4. CDR3 DNA: TGTGCCAGCAGCGTAGCTTCGGGACAGGGGGCCTACGAGCAGTACTTC. Its translation: CASSVASGQGAYEQYF.

This chain joins TRBV19 and TRBJ1-5, with D uncertain. This CDR3 contains 12 residues. V dropped 4 bases and J dropped 11 bases, with 12 bases sitting between them. Looked up from germline, CDR1 is LNHDA and CDR2 is SQIVND (reference sequence). CDR3 sequence: CASSRGSWAQHF. The CDR3 DNA reads as TGTGCCAGTAGTAGAGGGAGCTGGGCCCAGCATTTT.